This T cell receptor (beta chain) is from a study of blood T cells in healthy people across ages. Study outcomes and limitations: Compared with aged donors, long-lived donors showed fewer expanded clones, suggesting selection. Estimates drawn from one million T cells were deemed to understate diversity.

With a J-beta primer mix and a sample-barcoded 5' primer, a second PCR ran about 7 to 12 cycles. One entry per CDR3 protein results from TCRdb running MiXCR on the 5' RACE reads. The data show 2 million or so distinct CDR3 sequences, about 50% seen once. Trimming took off 2 bases at V and 0 bases at J, with 15 bases between the two ends. This CDR3 contains 18 residues. Germline V lookup: CDR1 SGDLS, CDR2 YYNGEE. A note on this clonotype: The antigen is undetermined.

The sequenced sample was blood. The source of this sequence is a middle-aged woman in good health. The V call is TRBV9, the J call TRBJ2-6; the D gene is possibly TRBD2 (5 bases). CDR3 nucleotides: TGTGCCAGCAGCGTCTCAATTGGACTGAACTCTGGGGCCAACGTCCTGACTTTC. This translates into CASSVSIGLNSGANVLTF.